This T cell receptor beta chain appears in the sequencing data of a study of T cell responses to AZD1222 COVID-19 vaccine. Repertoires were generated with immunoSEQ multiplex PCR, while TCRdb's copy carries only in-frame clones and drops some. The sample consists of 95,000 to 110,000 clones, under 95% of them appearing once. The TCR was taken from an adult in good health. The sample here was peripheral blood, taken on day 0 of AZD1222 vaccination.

CDR3 coding DNA: TGTGCCAGCATGTCTAGCGGCTACAATGAGCAGTTCTTC. This gives the protein CASMSSGYNEQFF. The J gene is TRBJ2-1, the V gene TRBV6-5; 7 bases are shared with TRBD2. V dropped 7 bases and J dropped 3; count of bases not matched to a gene: 3. Germline V CDR1 and CDR2: MNHEY, SVGAGI. The CDR3 covers 13 residues.